Described below is a single T cell receptor beta chain sequence and its context. Its antigen is not known. This sample is drawn from a study of T cell responses to AZD1222 COVID-19 vaccine. The protocol was immunoSEQ multiplex PCR, while the TCRdb copy is restricted to in-frame clones and leaves out a portion. The data hold approximately 130,000 clones, with 80% to 90% observed a single time. Study results and caveats: Vaccine-associated CD4 TCRs ranged over spike, dominating at 160-218 and 743-854. None of the repertoires were sampled until the peak T cell response had passed. When two AZD1222 doses had been given, Spike-specific TCR breadth and depth rose. Clonal diversity may have been underestimated, and the donors were mostly white British, with more females than males.

Looked up from germline, CDR1 is SEHNR and CDR2 is FQNEAQ (reference sequence). Trimming shortened V by 5 bases and J by 8 bases, and 12 bases separated the two germline ends. This CDR3 is built from 12 residues. The receptor was isolated from an adult who received the AZD1222 COVID-19 vaccine. J is TRBJ1-2 and V is TRBV7-9; D ambiguous. Sample: peripheral blood, taken 28 days after the second AZD1222 dose. Here the CDR3 reads CASSLWLKGYTF. For the CDR3, the DNA is TGTGCCAGCAGCCTGTGGCTAAAAGGCTACACCTTC.